This TCR beta chain came from a study of CD8 T cells in Susac syndrome. The overall study: Within the sequenced Susac syndrome patient group, more than 5 exhibited active disease and eight were in remission. Findings of the study overall: Clonal expansion was missing from Susac syndrome CD4+ T cell repertoires.

Patients having Susac syndrome satisfied recently defined diagnostic criteria for definite or probable disease. It was with random hexamers that roughly 0.45 to 1 ug RNA was reverse transcribed. The amplification used immunoSEQ multiplex PCR on TCR beta CDR3; it spanned 54 Vbeta and 13 Jbeta. TCRdb passed the immunoSEQ multiplex PCR reads through MiXCR, listing each CDR3 protein once. The repertoire holds about 200,000 distinct CDR3 sequences, with around 90% as singletons. On this clonotype itself: The antigen is not known.

The CDR3 consists of 15 residues. Germline-derived CDR1 and CDR2 are LNHDA and SQIVND (reference sequence). V lost 7 bases and J lost 1; bases outside the gene matches: 7. This chain connects TRBV19 to TRBJ2-3; 8 bases are shared with TRBD2. Sequencing was performed on CD4+ T cells from PBMCs. This clonotype was sampled from a human donor with Susac syndrome. DNA for the CDR3: TGTGCCAGTACTCCAGCGGGAGTAGGCACAGATACGCAGTATTTT. It codes for CASTPAGVGTDTQYF.